Listed here are 32 T cell receptor beta chains from one sample, sequenced in a study of monozygotic twins with inflammatory bowel disease. For each CDR3 protein, TCRdb gives one entry from its re-call of the 5' RACE reads, without DNA. The sample table sets out some 170,000 distinct CDR3 sequences. The sequenced material came from blood. Receptor source: a human donor with ulcerative colitis or Crohn's disease, or a healthy co-twin of an affected twin (not recorded which).

V and J are TRBV7-6 and TRBJ2-1; the D call from TCRdb, TRBD1, cannot be confirmed without DNA. CDR1 and CDR2 from the germline V gene are SGHVS and FNYEAQ. This CDR3 region has 14 residues. CDR3 in amino acids: CASSLGLGVAEQFF.

The gene calls are TRBV5-1 and TRBJ2-1; TCRdb indicates TRBD1, and absent DNA this call remains unverified. The CDR3 consists of 15 residues. Germline lookup yields CDR1 SGHRS and CDR2 YFSETQ. CDR3 sequence reads: CASSLLGGAARTQFF.

The rearrangement uses TRBV20-1 and TRBJ2-1; TCRdb's D call of TRBD2 is untestable without DNA. Germline CDR1 and CDR2: DFQATT and SNEGSKA (reference sequence). The CDR3 is made up of 17 amino acids. CDR3 sequence: CSARVSSGALWGNEQFF.

This chain uses TRBV6-6 with TRBJ2-5; no DNA is available, so the TRBD2 call from TCRdb remains unchecked. The CDR3 sequence is 14 residues long. The germline V gene encodes CDR1 MNHNY and CDR2 SVGAGI (reference sequence). The CDR3 spells CASGKTSVQETQYF.

The gene calls are TRBV7-9 and TRBJ1-2. Germline V gene sequence: CDR1 SEHNR, CDR2 FQNEAQ (reference sequence). CDR3 length: 13 residues. CDR3 residues: CASSPQINYGYTF.

The rearrangement joins TRBV20-1 to TRBJ2-7; TCRdb gives TRBD2 as the D gene, but with no DNA this cannot be confirmed. The CDR3 is 14 amino acids. From germline, CDR1 is DFQATT and CDR2 SNEGSKA (reference sequence). The CDR3 here is CSARERLHSYEQYF.

The chain carries TRBV14 and TRBJ1-2; there is no DNA to check the TCRdb D call of TRBD1. Germline V gene data show CDR1 as SGHDN and CDR2 as FVKESK. CDR3 size: 16 residues. The chain's CDR3 is CASSQASGTGWNGYTF.

This chain's CDR3 is CSARGRRGGNEQYF. V usage is TRBV20-1 and J usage is TRBJ2-1; TCRdb reports TRBD2, a call that lacks DNA to check it against. Germline V gene data show CDR1 as DFQATT and CDR2 as SNEGSKA (reference sequence). The CDR3 length is 14 residues.

The chain has TRBV15 and TRBJ2-1; TCRdb returns TRBD2, unconfirmable since there is no DNA. CDR3 length equals 18 residues. In germline, CDR1 is LNHNV, CDR2 YYDKDF (reference sequence). The CDR3 reads CATSRERQRTSGGNEQFF.

This chain links TRBV20-1 with TRBJ1-1. This CDR3 comprises 15 residues. In germline, CDR1 is DFQATT, CDR2 SNEGSKA (reference sequence). CDR3 sequence: CSASRTDVGSFEAFF.

The CDR3 spells CASSRWGGTDTQYF. The chain employs TRBV27 and TRBJ2-3; the D call from TCRdb, TRBD1, cannot be confirmed without DNA. The CDR3 loop spans 14 amino acids. Germline lookup yields CDR1 MNHEY and CDR2 SMNVEV (reference sequence).

The chain links TRBV28 to TRBJ2-5; with no DNA, the TCRdb D assignment of TRBD1 cannot be verified. The CDR3 length is 16 residues. The germline V gene encodes CDR1 MDHEN and CDR2 SYDVKM. CDR3 amino acids: CASLDWTGPFQETQYF.

This sequence joins TRBV2 and TRBJ2-3; the TCRdb call, TRBD1, lacks DNA for checking. Germline V gene sequence: CDR1 SNHLY, CDR2 FYNNEI. The CDR3 spans 12 residues. The CDR3 region is CASRAVPDTQYF.

The chain uses TRBV18 and TRBJ2-3; TCRdb indicates TRBD1, and absent DNA this call remains unverified. Germline loops: CDR1 KGHSH, CDR2 LQKENI. CDR3 length: 14 residues. The CDR3 loop reads CASSRLEGADTQYF.

The chain employs TRBV4-2 and TRBJ2-2; TCRdb calls TRBD2, which cannot be checked without DNA. This CDR3 is built from 16 residues. CDR1 is LGHNA and CDR2 is YNFKEQ in the germline V gene. The CDR3 spells CASSQFGTRDTGELFF.

The chain employs TRBV27 and TRBJ2-1. The length of the CDR3 is 13 residues. CDR1 is MNHEY, CDR2 SMNVEV, per germline (reference sequence). The CDR3 protein is CASSLMGVNEQFF.

This chain uses TRBV12-3 or TRBV12-4 with TRBJ1-5. This CDR3 comprises 12 residues. CDR3 region: CASSRTNQPQHF.

The chain has TRBV5-6 and TRBJ2-2; TCRdb lists TRBD1, though no DNA is available to test this call. Per the germline V gene, CDR1 is SGHDT and CDR2 is YYEEEE. This CDR3 is built from 16 residues. The CDR3 spells CASSRTGAVYTGELFF. Drawing the rest from reference TRBV5-6 and TRBJ2-2, the complete variable domain is DAGVTQSPTHLIKTRGQQVTLRCSPKSGHDTVSWYQQALGQGPQFIFQYYEEEERQRGNFPDRFSGHQFPNYSSELNVNALLLGDSALYLCASSRTGAVYTGELFFGEGSRLTVL.

The J gene is TRBJ2-7, the V gene TRBV7-2; TCRdb returns TRBD1, unconfirmable since there is no DNA. This CDR3 contains 12 residues. Germline assignment: CDR1 SGHTA and CDR2 FQGNSA. CDR3 in amino acids: CASSLYRTEQYF.

This sequence joins TRBV5-1 and TRBJ2-5. Germline CDR1 is SGHRS and CDR2 is YFSETQ. This CDR3 has 13 amino acids. The CDR3 region is CASSPLYGETQYF.

The rearrangement joins TRBV20-1 to TRBJ1-1. Germline CDR1 is DFQATT and CDR2 is SNEGSKA (reference sequence). This CDR3 contains 13 residues. This chain's CDR3 is CSALQGLYTEAFF.

The chain links TRBV20-1 to TRBJ2-1; TCRdb reports TRBD1, a call that lacks DNA to check it against. The CDR3 is made up of 15 amino acids. Germline V lookup: CDR1 DFQATT, CDR2 SNEGSKA (reference sequence). The CDR3 loop is CSARGATGRYNDQFF.

The chain is built from TRBV20-1 and TRBJ1-5. Germline-derived CDR1 and CDR2 are DFQATT and SNEGSKA (reference sequence). The CDR3 extends over 13 amino acids. This CDR3 is CSGQTYSNQPQHF.

V gene TRBV5-1 combines with J gene TRBJ2-2. The length of the CDR3 is 14 residues. Germline CDR1 SGHRS, CDR2 YFSETQ. This CDR3 is CASSPTLQHGELFF.

This sequence joins TRBV11-1 and TRBJ2-1. CDR1 is SGHAT and CDR2 is FQDESV in the germline V gene (reference sequence). The CDR3 has 13 amino acids. This CDR3 is CASSLVWDNEQFF.

This rearrangement joins TRBV7-2 to TRBJ2-7; TCRdb's assignment of TRBD2 cannot be checked, as there is no DNA. The CDR3 is 15 residues long. Germline CDR1 and CDR2: SGHTA and FQGNSA. This CDR3 reads CASSSGLAGGYEQYF.

The chain joins TRBV11-3 to TRBJ2-3; TCRdb proposes TRBD1, but this gene call is untestable without DNA. Germline V lookup: CDR1 SGHNT, CDR2 YENEEA. CDR3 length: 13 residues. CDR3 sequence: CASSEGGGDTQYF.

The chain uses TRBV5-6 and TRBJ2-7; as DNA is missing, the TRBD1 call by TCRdb cannot be tested. The CDR3 consists of 14 residues. Germline CDR1 and CDR2: SGHDT and YYEEEE. CDR3 in amino acids: CASSPLDRGYEQYF.

The chain carries TRBV20-1 and TRBJ2-3; checking the TCRdb D call of TRBD1 is not possible without DNA. Germline-derived CDR1 and CDR2 are DFQATT and SNEGSKA (reference sequence). The CDR3 length is 13 residues. CDR3 protein: CSAPDRATDTQYF.

CDR3 amino acids: CASRAQGGGTGELFF. The chain combines TRBV5-1 with TRBJ2-2; TCRdb indicates TRBD2, and absent DNA this call remains unverified. Germline V CDR1 and CDR2: SGHRS, YFSETQ. This CDR3 is built from 15 residues.

The chain links TRBV5-1 to TRBJ2-1. The CDR3 is 15 amino acids. Germline CDR1 reads SGHRS; CDR2 reads YFSETQ. The CDR3 sequence is CASSLQELTYNEQFF.

This chain uses TRBV5-1 with TRBJ2-3; lacking DNA, the TRBD2 call made by TCRdb goes unchecked. The germline V gene encodes CDR1 SGHRS and CDR2 YFSETQ. The CDR3 sequence is 12 residues long. CDR3 region: CASSTSWDTQYF.